This passage covers 12 T cell receptor beta chains from one sample sequenced in a study of shared clonotypes between healthy human individuals. Measured with immunoSEQ multiplex PCR; TCRdb has only the in-frame clones, and not every one. The sample includes about 1 million clones, around 75% of them seen just once. Sequencing was done on a sample of memory CD4+ T cells sorted from blood. Subset of the sample: CD45RA-negative fraction. All receptors come from a man between 18 and 35 years old in good health.

DNA for the CDR3: TGTGCCAGCAGCTTAGCTTACAGCTCCTACAATGAGCAGTTCTTC. It encodes CASSLAYSSYNEQFF. This chain links TRBV7-9 with TRBJ2-1; D ambiguous. The germline V gene has CDR1 SEHNR and CDR2 FQNEAQ (reference sequence). The V gene lost 0 bases and the J gene lost 0 bases, with 6 bases spanning the gap. This CDR3 has 15 residues.

The V and J genes are TRBV12-5 and TRBJ1-6, with D possibly TRBD1 on 5 matching bases. Per the germline V gene, CDR1 is LGHNT and CDR2 is FRNRAP. Trimming removed 1 base from V and 5 bases from J, with 9 bases in between. The CDR3 runs 15 residues. Here the CDR3 DNA reads TGTGCTAGTGGTTTGGAGGGGTTAGATAATTCACCCCTCCACTTT. Translated: CASGLEGLDNSPLHF. The whole variable domain, remainder taken from reference TRBV12-5 and TRBJ1-6, is DARVTQTPRHKVTEMGQEVTMRCQPILGHNTVFWYRQTMMQGLELLAYFRNRAPLDDSGMPKDRFSAEMPDATLATLKIQPSEPRDSAVYFCASGLEGLDNSPLHFGNGTRLTVT.

The chain carries TRBV10-3 and TRBJ2-1, with 7 bases that match TRBD1. The CDR3 extends over 12 amino acids. V trimming: 6 bases; J trimming: 10 bases; junction bases outside the gene matches: 6. Germline V gene data show CDR1 as ENHRY and CDR2 as SYGVKD. DNA of the CDR3: TGTGCCATCAGCTACAGGACAGGCGAGCAGTTCTTC. It yields the protein CAISYRTGEQFF.

This rearrangement joins TRBV9 to TRBJ2-2, with a weak D call TRBD2 (5 bases). Germline V gene lookup returns CDR1 SGDLS and CDR2 YYNGEE. V was pared by 0 bases and J by 0 bases, with 9 bases between. The CDR3 loop spans 16 amino acids. The CDR3 region has the DNA TGTGCCAGCAGCGTAGGGGAGTTATCGAACACCGGGGAGCTGTTTTTT. Translation: CASSVGELSNTGELFF.

The CDR3 DNA reads as TGTGCCAGCAGCCCTTTGAGAGGGACGGCCAATTCACCCCTCCACTTT. It is translated as CASSPLRGTANSPLHF. This chain uses TRBV11-2 with TRBJ1-6; D may be TRBD1 (5 bases). The V gene lost 5 bases and the J gene lost 7 bases, with 18 bases spanning the gap. Germline CDR1 and CDR2: SGHAT and FQNNGV. The CDR3 covers 16 residues.

The genes are TRBV21-1 and TRBJ2-2; the table's D call, TRBD1, was not checked against the DNA. TRBV21-1 is labeled a pseudogene. The CDR3 loop spans 15 amino acids. Here the CDR3 DNA reads TGTGCCAGCAGGCCGGGACAGGGATACACCGGGGAGCTGTTTTTT. Its translation: CASRPGQGYTGELFF.

The J gene is TRBJ2-7, the V gene TRBV11-1; either TRBD1 or TRBD2 may supply D (5 bases each). Between the trimmed V and J ends, which lost 3 bases and 3 bases, there was a span of 24 bases. The CDR3 spans 18 residues. Germline values: CDR1 SGHAT, CDR2 FQDESV (reference sequence). For the CDR3, the DNA is TGTGCCAGCAGCTTGATCTTTGAGAGGGGTCAACAGAACTACGAGCAGTACTTC. Its translation is CASSLIFERGQQNYEQYF.

In its sample, this clone was seen a few times. The chain carries TRBV30 and TRBJ1-2; TRBD1 matches at 10 bases. Per germline, CDR1 GTSNPN and CDR2 SVGIG (reference sequence). This CDR3 region has 15 residues. V shed 3 bases, J shed 8 bases, and the junction held 12 bases outside the gene matches. DNA of the CDR3: TGTGCCTGGAGCCAGGGACAGGGGTCCCTTAGGGGCTACACCTTC. Residues: CAWSQGQGSLRGYTF.

CDR3 coding DNA: TGTGCCAGCAGCGTTGGGGCAAATCAGCCCCAGCATTTT. Encoded protein: CASSVGANQPQHF. The J gene is TRBJ1-5, the V gene TRBV11-2; D may be TRBD1 (5 bases). The germline V gene encodes CDR1 SGHAT and CDR2 FQNNGV. This CDR3 has 13 residues. V lost 5 bases and J lost 4, with 9 bases in between.

This clone has more than one count but fewer than ten. The chain has TRBV9 and TRBJ1-2; 8 bases map to TRBD1. Trimming took 4 bases from V and 1 from J; bases not matched to a gene: 6. This CDR3 is 15 amino acids long. CDR1 and CDR2 from the germline V gene are SGDLS and YYNGEE. CDR3 residues: CASSLGTGVNYGYTF. In DNA form, the CDR3 reads TGTGCCAGCAGCCTCGGGACAGGCGTTAACTATGGCTACACCTTC. Supplemented by reference TRBV9 and TRBJ1-2, the full variable domain reads DSGVTQTPKHLITATGQRVTLRCSPRSGDLSVYWYQQSLDQGLQFLIQYYNGEERAKGNILERFSAQQFPDLHSELNLSSLELGDSALYFCASSLGTGVNYGYTFGSGTRLTVV.

This clone was seen repeatedly, ten times or more. This chain connects TRBV7-2 to TRBJ1-1, with D possibly being TRBD1 (5 bases). The CDR3 spans 13 residues. V lost 5 bases and J lost 7, with 14 bases in between. Germline V gives CDR1 SGHTA, CDR2 FQGNSA. The CDR3 sequence: CASSQWSGGEAFF. The CDR3 nucleotides are TGTGCCAGCAGCCAATGGTCGGGGGGTGAAGCTTTCTTT.

The sample holds one count of this clone. The rearrangement links TRBV4-1 to TRBJ2-2; no clear D gene. The V end lost 1 base, the J end lost 5 bases, and 14 bases lay between the germline ends. Germline V gene sequence: CDR1 MGHRA, CDR2 YSYEKL. The CDR3 spans 16 residues. CDR3 nucleotides: TGCGCCAGCAGCCAAGTCGTCAGAACTGGTACCGGGGAGCTGTTTTTT. This codes for CASSQVVRTGTGELFF.